A single T cell receptor (beta chain) is shown here with its context. The antigen remains undetermined. V gave up 0 bases and J gave up 6 bases, with 8 bases separating them. Per germline, CDR1 LGHNA and CDR2 YSLEER. There are 14 residues in the CDR3. The data are from a study of beta chain features in type 1 diabetes. General study results and limits: PCR, the amplification step, might favor shorter templates, equally in patients and controls. Insertions were fewer and deletions more numerous at VDJ junctions in type 1 diabetes patients.

Expressed TCRB transcripts were sequenced because the isolated RNA had all been reverse transcribed beforehand. Generated by immunoSEQ multiplex PCR, the TCRdb table keeps only in-frame clones and is missing some. The table includes under 150,000 clones, 48% detected once. The chain carries TRBV4-3 and TRBJ2-2; D gene uncertain. The specimen sequenced was Tregs from blood. This clonotype was obtained from a man aged 18 to 29 in good health. The CDR3 DNA is TGCGCCAGCAGCCAAGATCGGGTACCCGGGGAGCTGTTTTTT. This gives the protein CASSQDRVPGELFF.